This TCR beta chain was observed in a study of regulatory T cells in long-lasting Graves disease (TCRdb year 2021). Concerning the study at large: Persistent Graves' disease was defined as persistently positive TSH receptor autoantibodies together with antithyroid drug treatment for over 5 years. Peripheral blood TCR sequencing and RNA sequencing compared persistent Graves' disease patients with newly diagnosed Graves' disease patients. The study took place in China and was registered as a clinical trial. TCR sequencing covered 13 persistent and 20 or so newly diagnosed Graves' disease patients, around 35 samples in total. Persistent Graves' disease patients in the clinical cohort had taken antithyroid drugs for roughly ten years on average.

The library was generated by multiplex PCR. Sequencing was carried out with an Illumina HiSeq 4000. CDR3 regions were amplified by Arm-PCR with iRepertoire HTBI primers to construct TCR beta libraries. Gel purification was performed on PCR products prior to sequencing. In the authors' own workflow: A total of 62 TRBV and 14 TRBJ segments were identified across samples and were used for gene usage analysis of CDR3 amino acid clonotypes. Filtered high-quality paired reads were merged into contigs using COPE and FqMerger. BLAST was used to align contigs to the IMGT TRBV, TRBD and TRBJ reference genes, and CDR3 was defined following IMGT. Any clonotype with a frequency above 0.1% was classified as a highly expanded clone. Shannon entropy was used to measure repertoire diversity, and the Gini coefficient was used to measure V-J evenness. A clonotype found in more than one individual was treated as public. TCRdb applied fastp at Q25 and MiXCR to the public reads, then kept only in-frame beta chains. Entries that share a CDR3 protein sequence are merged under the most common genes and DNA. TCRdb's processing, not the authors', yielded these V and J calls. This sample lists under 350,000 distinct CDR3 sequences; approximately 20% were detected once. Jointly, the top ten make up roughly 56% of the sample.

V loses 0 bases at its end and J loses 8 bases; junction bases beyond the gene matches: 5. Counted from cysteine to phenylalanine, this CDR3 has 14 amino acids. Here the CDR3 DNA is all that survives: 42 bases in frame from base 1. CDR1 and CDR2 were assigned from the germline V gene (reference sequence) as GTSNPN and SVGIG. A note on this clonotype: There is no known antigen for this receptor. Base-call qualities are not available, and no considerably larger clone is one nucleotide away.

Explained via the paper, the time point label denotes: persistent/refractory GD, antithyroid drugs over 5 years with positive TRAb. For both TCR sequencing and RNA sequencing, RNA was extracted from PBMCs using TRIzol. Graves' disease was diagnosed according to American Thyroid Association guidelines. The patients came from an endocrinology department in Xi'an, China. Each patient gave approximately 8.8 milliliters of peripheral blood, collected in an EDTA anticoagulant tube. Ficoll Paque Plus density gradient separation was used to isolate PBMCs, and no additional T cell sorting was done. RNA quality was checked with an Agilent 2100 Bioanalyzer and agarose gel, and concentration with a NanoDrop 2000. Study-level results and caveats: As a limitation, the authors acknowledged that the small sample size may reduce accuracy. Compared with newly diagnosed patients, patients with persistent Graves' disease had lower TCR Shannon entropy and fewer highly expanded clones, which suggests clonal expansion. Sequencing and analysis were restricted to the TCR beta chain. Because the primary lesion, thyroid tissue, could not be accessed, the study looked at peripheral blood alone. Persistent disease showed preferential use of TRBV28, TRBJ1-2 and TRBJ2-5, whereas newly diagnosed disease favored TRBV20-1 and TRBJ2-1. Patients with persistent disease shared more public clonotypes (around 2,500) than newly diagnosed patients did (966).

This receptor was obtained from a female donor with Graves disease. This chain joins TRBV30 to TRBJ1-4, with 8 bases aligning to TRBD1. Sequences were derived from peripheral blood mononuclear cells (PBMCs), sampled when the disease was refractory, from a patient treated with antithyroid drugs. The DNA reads TGTGCCTGGAGTGTACGGGCAGGGGGCGAAAAACTGTTTTTT. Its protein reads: CAWSVRAGGEKLFF. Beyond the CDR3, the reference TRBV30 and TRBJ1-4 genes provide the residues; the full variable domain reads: SQTIHQWPATLVQPVGSPLSLECTVEGTSNPNLYWYRQAAGRGLQLLFYSVGIGQISSEVPQNLSASRPQDRQFILSSKKLLLSDSGFYLCAWSVRAGGEKLFFGSGTQLSVL.